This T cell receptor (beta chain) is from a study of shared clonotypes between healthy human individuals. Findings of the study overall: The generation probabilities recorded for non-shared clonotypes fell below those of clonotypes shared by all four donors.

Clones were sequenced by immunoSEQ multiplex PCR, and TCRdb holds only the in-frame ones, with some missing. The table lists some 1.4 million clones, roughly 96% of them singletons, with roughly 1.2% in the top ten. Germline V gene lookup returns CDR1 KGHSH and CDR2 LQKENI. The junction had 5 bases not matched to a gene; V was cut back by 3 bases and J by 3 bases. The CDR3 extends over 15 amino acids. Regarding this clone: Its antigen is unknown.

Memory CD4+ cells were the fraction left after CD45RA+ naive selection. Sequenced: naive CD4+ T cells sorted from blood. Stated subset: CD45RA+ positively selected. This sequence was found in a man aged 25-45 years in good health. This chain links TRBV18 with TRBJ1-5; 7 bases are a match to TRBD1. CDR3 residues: CASSPTGAFNQPQHF. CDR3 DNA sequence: TGTGCCAGCTCACCTACAGGGGCCTTCAATCAGCCCCAGCATTTT.